This passage covers 6 T cell receptor beta chains from one sample sequenced in a study of T-cell reconstitution after alpha-beta-depleted transplantation in children. The authors prepared the TCRbeta library with unique molecular identifiers. TCRdb fed the PCR reads into MiXCR, producing one record per CDR3 protein. This sample has 330,000 or so distinct CDR3 sequences; under 13% occur once, and the top ten carry 2.4%. The material was PBMCs from the stem cell graft donor, obtained from the stem cell graft. Receptors originate from a human donor who donated a stem cell graft to a child with acute lymphoblastic leukemia.

This clonotype was found many times. The V call is TRBV7-6, the J call TRBJ2-3; D could derive from TRBD1 or TRBD2 (6 bases each). In germline, CDR1 is SGHVS, CDR2 FNYEAQ. This CDR3 spans 15 amino acids. The V and J ends lost 2 bases and 8 bases respectively, with 17 bases between them. The CDR3 reads CASSLTSTKGGTQYF. The CDR3 DNA follows: TGTGCCAGCAGCTTAACCAGCACCAAGGGGGGTACGCAGTATTTT. The full variable domain, completed using reference TRBV7-6 and TRBJ2-3, is GAGVSQSPRYKVTKRGQDVALRCDPISGHVSLYWYRQALGQGPEFLTYFNYEAQQDKSGLPNDRFSAERPEGSISTLTIQRTEQRDSAMYRCASSLTSTKGGTQYFGPGTRLTVL.

This clonotype showed up just a few times. This could be a read error, since a much larger clone is one nucleotide away. The gene calls are TRBV27 and TRBJ2-7; the D is unclear. Germline-derived CDR1 and CDR2 are MNHEY and SMNVEV (reference sequence). The CDR3 loop spans 13 amino acids. V was pared by 3 bases and J by 0 bases, with 6 bases between. CDR3 DNA sequence: TGTGCCAGCAGTTTTGGGATCTCCTACGAGCAGTACTTC. Its translation is CASSFGISYEQYF.

This clonotype came up a few times. The chain has TRBV5-1 and TRBJ2-2, with 7 bases lining up with TRBD1. Germline V gives CDR1 SGHRS, CDR2 YFSETQ. The V segment lost 1 base and the J segment 3 bases; nucleotides outside the gene matches: 6. CDR3 length equals 16 residues. Here the CDR3 DNA reads TGCGCCAGCAGCTTGACCGCTACAGGGGACACCGGGGAGCTGTTTTTT. This codes for CASSLTATGDTGELFF.

The J gene is TRBJ2-7, the V gene TRBV7-9; no clear D. This CDR3 has 12 residues. V was pared by 4 bases and J by 13 bases, with 17 bases between. CDR1 is SEHNR and CDR2 is FQNEAQ in the germline V gene (reference sequence). CDR3 region: CASSSPGWLPYF. CDR3 DNA: TGTGCCAGCAGCTCCCCCGGTTGGCTTCCCTACTTC.

The chain has TRBV20-1 and TRBJ2-7, with a tentative D call TRBD1 (5 bases). Germline loops: CDR1 DFQATT, CDR2 SNEGSKA (reference sequence). The CDR3 consists of 14 residues. Between the trimmed V and J ends, which lost 3 bases and 1 base, there was a span of 13 bases. CDR3 protein: CSARGPAVSYEQYF. DNA of the CDR3: TGCAGTGCTAGGGGGCCGGCTGTATCCTACGAGCAGTACTTC.

This clonotype was recorded many times. The chain combines TRBV3-1 with TRBJ2-1; 9 nucleotides line up with TRBD2. With 7 bases clipped from V and 8 bases from J, the junction kept 12 bases outside the gene matches. The CDR3 is made up of 15 amino acids. Germline V lookup: CDR1 LGHDT, CDR2 YNNKEL (reference sequence). The DNA of the CDR3 is TGTGCCAGCAAACTGGGGCTAGCGGGGAAGGATGAGCAGTTCTTC. It encodes CASKLGLAGKDEQFF.